A single sample gave rise to the 20 T cell receptor beta chains below, sequenced in a study of T cell responses to AZD1222 COVID-19 vaccine. The assay was immunoSEQ multiplex PCR, and TCRdb's table has in-frame clones only and misses some. Of 180,000 or so clones in the sample, 80% to 95% were seen once. This specimen consisted of peripheral blood, obtained 28 days after the second AZD1222 dose. These receptors were obtained from an adult who received the AZD1222 COVID-19 vaccine.

For this clone: The junction departs from the called germline gene at one end, perhaps through a read error. The rearrangement joins TRBV4-1 to TRBJ1-2; 7 nucleotides align to TRBD1. CDR1 is MGHRA and CDR2 is YSYEKL in the germline V gene. CDR3 length equals 17 residues. The CDR3 is CASSQATTGTKRSGHTF. The DNA of the CDR3 is TGCGCCAGCAGCCAGGCTACGACAGGGACGAAGCGTAGTGGCCACACCTTC.

The chain employs TRBV6-6 and TRBJ2-5; D not resolved. Trimming pared 5 bases from V and 6 bases from J, leaving 7 bases between. In germline, CDR1 is MNHNY, CDR2 SVGAGI (reference sequence). The CDR3 contains 11 residues. The CDR3 DNA sequence: TGTGCCAGCAGTCCAGCCCAGACCCAGTACTTC. The encoded protein is CASSPAQTQYF.

The V call is TRBV7-6, the J call TRBJ1-2; 11 bases line up with TRBD1. The germline V gene encodes CDR1 SGHVS and CDR2 FNYEAQ. Trimming removed 5 bases from V and 7 bases from J; junction bases left unmatched: 6. The CDR3 covers 14 residues. The CDR3 spells CASSPQDRGLGYTF. The CDR3 region has the DNA TGTGCCAGCAGCCCTCAGGACAGGGGGCTTGGCTACACCTTC. The complete variable domain, with remaining parts taken from reference TRBV7-6 and TRBJ1-2, reads GAGVSQSPRYKVTKRGQDVALRCDPISGHVSLYWYRQALGQGPEFLTYFNYEAQQDKSGLPNDRFSAERPEGSISTLTIQRTEQRDSAMYRCASSPQDRGLGYTFGSGTRLTVV.

This sequence joins TRBV7-9 and TRBJ2-3, with D perhaps assigned TRBD1 or TRBD2 (5 bases each). Germline V lookup: CDR1 SEHNR, CDR2 FQNEAQ (reference sequence). V lost 9 bases to trimming and J lost 1 base, with 17 bases between them. CDR3 length equals 15 residues. CDR3 in amino acids: CASSTRVGGTDTQYF. The CDR3 region has the DNA TGTGCCAGTAGCACTAGGGTGGGGGGCACAGATACGCAGTATTTT.

This clone has a single count. This chain uses TRBV24-1 with TRBJ2-3; D is possibly TRBD1 or TRBD2 (5 bases each). The germline CDR1 and CDR2 sequences are KGHDR and SFDVKD. This CDR3 comprises 14 residues. V shed 3 bases and J shed 8 bases, with 14 bases lying between them. As DNA, the CDR3 is TGTGCCACCAGTGATGCGCAGGGAGCAACTACGCAGTATTTT. It specifies CATSDAQGATTQYF.

The chain recombines TRBV5-1 with TRBJ2-7; D possibly uses TRBD1 or TRBD2 (5 bases each). V shed 0 bases and J shed 12 bases, with 25 bases lying between them. Germline V gene lookup returns CDR1 SGHRS and CDR2 YFSETQ. The CDR3 totals 16 residues. The CDR3 protein is CASSLEPGRQRVVWYF. CDR3 DNA: TGCGCCAGCAGCTTGGAACCGGGGCGTCAACGGGTGGTGTGGTACTTC.

For the CDR3, the DNA is TGTGCCAGCAGTCGACAGATTCCGGGACGGGCTAGTGAAAAACTGTTTTTT. It specifies CASSRQIPGRASEKLFF. The V gene is TRBV27, the J gene TRBJ1-4; a possible D gene is TRBD1 (5 bases). The CDR3 runs 17 residues. Germline V lookup: CDR1 MNHEY, CDR2 SMNVEV (reference sequence). V lost 5 bases and J 7 bases, leaving 23 bases between the germline ends.

The CDR3 protein is CASSPSGGWVVTQYF. CDR3 bases: TGTGCCAGCTCACCAAGCGGAGGGTGGGTAGTTACGCAGTATTTT. The chain carries TRBV18 and TRBJ2-3; tentative D call: TRBD2 (6 bases). This CDR3 has 15 residues. Germline CDR1 reads KGHSH; CDR2 reads LQKENI. Trimming pared 2 bases from V and 8 bases from J, leaving 17 bases between.

The chain carries TRBV9 and TRBJ1-1; no reliable D call. Germline CDR1 reads SGDLS; CDR2 reads YYNGEE. CDR3 size: 15 residues. V lost 0 bases to trimming and J lost 1 base, with 10 bases between them. This chain's CDR3 is CASSVDPDPNTEAFF. The CDR3 DNA follows: TGTGCCAGCAGCGTAGACCCGGACCCGAACACTGAAGCTTTCTTT.

The chain couples TRBV5-6 to TRBJ2-4; maybe TRBD1 (6 bases). V lost 0 bases to trimming and J lost 7 bases, with 11 bases between them. The CDR3 has 14 amino acids. Per germline, CDR1 SGHDT and CDR2 YYEEEE. The CDR3 sequence is CASSLDGQRNIQYF. The CDR3 DNA sequence: TGTGCCAGCAGCTTGGATGGACAGAGGAACATTCAGTACTTC. Looking up the rest from reference TRBV5-6 and TRBJ2-4 gives the full variable domain: DAGVTQSPTHLIKTRGQQVTLRCSPKSGHDTVSWYQQALGQGPQFIFQYYEEEERQRGNFPDRFSGHQFPNYSSELNVNALLLGDSALYLCASSLDGQRNIQYFGAGTRLSVL.

The chain is built from TRBV6-5 and TRBJ2-7, with a weak D call TRBD1 (5 bases). Trimming removed 7 bases at V and 2 bases at J, with 15 bases between. The CDR3 runs to 14 residues. The germline gives CDR1 MNHEY, CDR2 SVGAGI. This CDR3 reads CASTAREQAYEQYF. CDR3 DNA sequence: TGTGCCAGCACCGCCCGTGAACAGGCCTACGAGCAGTACTTC.

The J gene is TRBJ1-1, the V gene TRBV3-1 (or the pseudogene TRBV3-2); D unresolved. The V end lost 1 base, the J end lost 7 bases, and 13 bases lay between the germline ends. CDR3 length: 14 residues. The V gene's germline CDR1 is LGHDT and CDR2 YNNKEL (reference sequence). The CDR3 region is CASSQGRPTIEAFF. CDR3 bases: TGTGCCAGCAGCCAAGGGCGGCCGACTATTGAAGCTTTCTTT.

The chain joins TRBV19 to TRBJ1-1; no reliable D call. The CDR3 length is 15 residues. CDR1 is LNHDA and CDR2 is SQIVND in the germline V gene (reference sequence). With 8 bases removed from V and 4 bases from J, the gap between germline ends came to 20 bases. DNA for the CDR3: TGTGCCAGTCGAACCGGCGTGTTAGGAAGCACTGAAGCTTTCTTT. Translating it yields CASRTGVLGSTEAFF.

The V and J genes are TRBV24-1 and TRBJ1-1; no definite D call. The CDR3 is 15 amino acids. Trimming removed 7 bases from V and 0 bases from J, with 14 bases in between. Germline CDR1 KGHDR, CDR2 SFDVKD. In DNA form, the CDR3 reads TGTGCCACCAGCCCTAAGGAGGGCTTGAACACTGAAGCTTTCTTT. It yields the protein CATSPKEGLNTEAFF.

The genes are TRBV5-1 and TRBJ1-3; D uncertain. Trimming pared 4 bases from V and 1 base from J, leaving 6 bases between. Germline CDR1 and CDR2: SGHRS and YFSETQ. The CDR3 has 13 residues. In DNA form, the CDR3 reads TGCGCCAGCAGCATACATTCTGGAAACACCATATATTTT. It encodes CASSIHSGNTIYF. Supplemented by reference TRBV5-1 and TRBJ1-3, the full variable domain reads KAGVTQTPRYLIKTRGQQVTLSCSPISGHRSVSWYQQTPGQGLQFLFEYFSETQRNKGNFPGRFSGRQFSNSRSEMNVSTLELGDSALYLCASSIHSGNTIYFGEGSWLTVV.

V usage is TRBV6-5 and J usage is TRBJ2-7; maybe TRBD1 (5 bases). The CDR3 runs 11 residues. The germline CDR1 and CDR2 sequences are MNHEY and SVGAGI. Trimming stripped 2 bases from V and 6 bases from J, with 5 bases between. The CDR3 region is CASSYQGEQYF. CDR3 DNA sequence: TGTGCCAGCAGTTACCAGGGCGAGCAGTACTTC.

CDR3 in DNA: TGTGCCAGCTCGACAGGGGAGGCCGGGGAGCTGTTTTTT. Translating it yields CASSTGEAGELFF. J is TRBJ2-2 and V is TRBV18; 8 nucleotides match TRBD1. Germline-derived CDR1 and CDR2 are KGHSH and LQKENI. V lost 6 bases, J lost 6 bases, and 3 bases stayed unmatched. The CDR3 has 13 residues.

This sequence joins TRBV2 and TRBJ1-2; 10 bases match TRBD1. The V and J ends lost 8 bases and 14 bases, in that order; junction bases with no gene match: 11. The CDR3 sequence is 12 residues long. The germline gives CDR1 SNHLY, CDR2 FYNNEI. The chain's CDR3 is CASAGQGEGRTF. The CDR3 DNA is TGTGCCAGCGCCGGACAGGGGGAAGGTAGGACCTTC. Drawing the rest from reference TRBV2 and TRBJ1-2, the complete variable domain is EPEVTQTPSHQVTQMGQEVILRCVPISNHLYFYWYRQILGQKVEFLVSFYNNEISEKSEIFDDQFSVERPDGSNFTLKIRSTKLEDSAMYFCASAGQGEGRTFGSGTRLTVV.

The chain employs TRBV7-6 and TRBJ2-2; 9 bases fit TRBD1. This CDR3 is 19 amino acids long. Trimming at V came to 4 bases and at J to 4 bases, leaving 16 bases not matched to a gene. Germline V gene sequence: CDR1 SGHVS, CDR2 FNYEAQ. CDR3 loop: CASSSVTWGQGFGTGELFF. In DNA, the CDR3 is TGTGCCAGCAGCTCAGTGACGTGGGGACAGGGTTTTGGCACCGGGGAGCTGTTTTTT.

This chain connects TRBV5-1 to TRBJ1-1, with 11 bases lining up with TRBD1. The CDR3 has 17 residues. Germline assignment: CDR1 SGHRS and CDR2 YFSETQ. V lost 3 bases and J lost 7; bases outside the gene matches: 14. The CDR3 spells CASSSIPGTGGGGEAFF. The DNA for the CDR3 is TGCGCCAGCAGCTCCATTCCCGGGACAGGGGGTGGGGGTGAAGCTTTCTTT.